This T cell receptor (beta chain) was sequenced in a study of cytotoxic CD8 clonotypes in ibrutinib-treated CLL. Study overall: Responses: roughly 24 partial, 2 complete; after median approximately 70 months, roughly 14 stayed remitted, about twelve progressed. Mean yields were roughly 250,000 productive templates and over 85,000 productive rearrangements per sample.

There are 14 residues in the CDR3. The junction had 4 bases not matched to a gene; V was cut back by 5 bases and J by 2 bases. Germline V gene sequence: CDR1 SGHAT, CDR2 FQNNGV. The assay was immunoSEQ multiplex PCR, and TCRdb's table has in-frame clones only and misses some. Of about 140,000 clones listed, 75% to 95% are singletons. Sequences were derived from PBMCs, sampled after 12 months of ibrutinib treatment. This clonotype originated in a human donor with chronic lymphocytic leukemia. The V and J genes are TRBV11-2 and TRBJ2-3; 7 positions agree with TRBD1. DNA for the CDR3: TGTGCCAGCAGCCCGGGGACAGTCACAGATACGCAGTATTTT. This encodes CASSPGTVTDTQYF.